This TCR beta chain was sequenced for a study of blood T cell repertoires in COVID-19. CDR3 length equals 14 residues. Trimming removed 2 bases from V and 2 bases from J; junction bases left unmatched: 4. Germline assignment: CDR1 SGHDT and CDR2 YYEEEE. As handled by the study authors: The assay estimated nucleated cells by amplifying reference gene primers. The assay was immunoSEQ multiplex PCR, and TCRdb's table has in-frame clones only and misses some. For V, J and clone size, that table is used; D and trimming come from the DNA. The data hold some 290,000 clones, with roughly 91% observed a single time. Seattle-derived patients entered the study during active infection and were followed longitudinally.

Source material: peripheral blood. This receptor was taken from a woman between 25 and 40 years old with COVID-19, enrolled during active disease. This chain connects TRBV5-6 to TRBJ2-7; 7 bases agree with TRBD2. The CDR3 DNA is TGTGCCAGCAGCTTACTAGCGCCAGCCTACGAGCAGTACTTC. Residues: CASSLLAPAYEQYF.